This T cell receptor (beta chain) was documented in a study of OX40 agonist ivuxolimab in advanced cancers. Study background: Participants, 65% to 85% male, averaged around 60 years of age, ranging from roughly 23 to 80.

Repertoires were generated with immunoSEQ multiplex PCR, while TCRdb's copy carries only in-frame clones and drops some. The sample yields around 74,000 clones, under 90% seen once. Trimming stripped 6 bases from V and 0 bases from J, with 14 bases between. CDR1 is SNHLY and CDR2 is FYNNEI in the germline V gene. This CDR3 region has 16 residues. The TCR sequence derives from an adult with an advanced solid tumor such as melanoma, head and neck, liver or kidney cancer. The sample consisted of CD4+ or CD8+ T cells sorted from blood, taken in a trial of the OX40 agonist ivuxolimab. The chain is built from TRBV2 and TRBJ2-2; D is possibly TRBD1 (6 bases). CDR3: CASRGDRSPNTGELFF. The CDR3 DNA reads TGTGCCAGCAGGGGCGACAGGAGCCCGAACACCGGGGAGCTGTTTTTT.